A selection of T cell receptor beta chains follows, all from one sample in a study of cytomegalovirus exposure and HLA in healthy donors. TCRdb's copy holds only in-frame clones and misses some; the assay was immunoSEQ multiplex PCR. The sample table includes tens of thousands of clones. The specimen was PBMCs. The receptors were sampled from a man between 35 and 55 years old in good health and CMV-seronegative. Each CDR3 is given with its conserved first and last residue. D genes are given only for firm matches.

v_gene: TRBV9
d_gene: .
len: 14
j_gene: TRBJ1-1
CDR3aa: CASSRTTGNTEAFF
CDR3nt: TGTGCCAGCAGCCGAACCACAGGGAACACTGAAGCTTTCTTT

v_gene: TRBV29-1
d_gene: .
len: 11
j_gene: TRBJ1-3
CDR3aa: CSVERGNNIYF
CDR3nt: TGCAGCGTTGAAAGGGGAAACAACATATATTTT

v_gene: TRBV27
d_gene: TRBD1
len: 16
j_gene: TRBJ1-2
CDR3aa: CASSLEGQGASYGYTF
CDR3nt: TGTGCCAGCAGTTTAGAGGGACAGGGGGCGAGCTATGGCTACACCTTC

v_gene: TRBV30
d_gene: TRBD1
len: 13
j_gene: TRBJ2-2
CDR3aa: CAWRGQGDGELFF
CDR3nt: TGTGCCTGGAGGGGACAGGGTGACGGGGAGCTGTTTTTT

v_gene: TRBV7-9
d_gene: TRBD2
len: 16
j_gene: TRBJ2-5
CDR3aa: CASSFSGLAGQETQYF
CDR3nt: TGTGCCAGCAGCTTTAGCGGACTAGCGGGACAAGAGACCCAGTACTTC

v_gene: TRBV5-6
d_gene: .
len: 15
j_gene: TRBJ2-5
CDR3aa: CASSLGISGQETQYF
CDR3nt: TGTGCCAGCAGCTTGGGCATCTCCGGCCAAGAGACCCAGTACTTC

v_gene: TRBV19
d_gene: .
len: 12
j_gene: TRBJ1-2
CDR3aa: CASSIWGGGYTF
CDR3nt: TGTGCCAGTAGTATCTGGGGCGGCGGCTACACCTTC

v_gene: TRBV4-2
d_gene: TRBD1
len: 15
j_gene: TRBJ1-2
CDR3aa: CASSQDGTGGNGYTF
CDR3nt: TGTGCCAGCAGCCAAGATGGGACAGGGGGGAATGGCTACACCTTC

v_gene: TRBV7-6
d_gene: TRBD2
len: 18
j_gene: TRBJ2-5
CDR3aa: CASSPRRTSGRTRGTQYF
CDR3nt: TGTGCCAGCAGCCCCCGCCGGACTAGCGGAAGAACCCGCGGGACCCAGTACTTC

v_gene: TRBV4-2
d_gene: TRBD1
len: 16
j_gene: TRBJ1-2
CDR3aa: CASSQGQGGSGYGYTF
CDR3nt: TGTGCCAGCAGCCAAGGACAGGGGGGGAGTGGCTATGGCTACACCTTC

v_gene: TRBV25-1
d_gene: .
len: 14
j_gene: TRBJ2-7
CDR3aa: CASSEPDSAYEQYF
CDR3nt: TGTGCCAGCAGTGAACCTGACAGCGCCTACGAGCAGTACTTC

v_gene: TRBV5-1
d_gene: .
len: 14
j_gene: TRBJ1-5
CDR3aa: CASSLGQGGQPQHF
CDR3nt: TGCGCCAGCAGCTTGGGCCAGGGAGGGCAGCCCCAGCATTTT

v_gene: TRBV13
d_gene: TRBD1
len: 16
j_gene: TRBJ2-1
CDR3aa: CASSNRQGGAYNEQFF
CDR3nt: TGTGCCAGCAGCAACCGACAGGGGGGGGCCTACAATGAGCAGTTCTTC

v_gene: TRBV30
d_gene: .
len: 12
j_gene: TRBJ1-2
CDR3aa: CAWSSRDYGYTF
CDR3nt: TGTGCCTGGAGTTCCAGGGATTATGGCTACACCTTC

v_gene: TRBV27
d_gene: TRBD1
len: 15
j_gene: TRBJ2-7
CDR3aa: CASSFTYRGETEQYF
CDR3nt: TGTGCCAGCAGTTTTACGTACAGGGGGGAGACCGAGCAGTACTTC

v_gene: TRBV9
d_gene: TRBD2
len: 15
j_gene: TRBJ2-5
CDR3aa: CASSVRSGTQETQYF
CDR3nt: TGTGCCAGCAGCGTGCGAAGCGGGACTCAAGAGACCCAGTACTTC

v_gene: TRBV30
d_gene: TRBD2
len: 15
j_gene: TRBJ2-1
CDR3aa: CAWSVGLAAYNEQFF
CDR3nt: TGTGCCTGGAGTGTAGGGCTAGCGGCCTACAATGAGCAGTTCTTC

v_gene: TRBV29-1
d_gene: TRBD1
len: 15
j_gene: TRBJ2-1
CDR3aa: CSVSPSGGAYNEQFF
CDR3nt: TGCAGCGTTTCCCCTTCAGGGGGCGCATACAATGAGCAGTTCTTC

v_gene: TRBV6-6
d_gene: TRBD2
len: 15
j_gene: TRBJ2-7
CDR3aa: CASSYRGLATYEQYF
CDR3nt: TGTGCCAGCAGTTACCGTGGACTAGCGACCTACGAGCAGTACTTC

v_gene: TRBV5-5
d_gene: .
len: 14
j_gene: TRBJ1-1
CDR3aa: CASSLGQATPEAFF
CDR3nt: TGTGCCAGCAGCTTGGGACAGGCTACACCTGAAGCTTTCTTT

v_gene: TRBV30
d_gene: .
len: 13
j_gene: TRBJ2-7
CDR3aa: CARSNSEAGEQYF
CDR3nt: TGTGCCAGATCCAACTCGGAGGCGGGGGAGCAGTACTTC

v_gene: TRBV29-1
d_gene: .
len: 13
j_gene: TRBJ2-3
CDR3aa: CSVKSGNGDTQYF
CDR3nt: TGCAGCGTGAAAAGCGGAAATGGGGATACGCAGTATTTT

v_gene: TRBV27
d_gene: .
len: 15
j_gene: TRBJ2-7
CDR3aa: CASSLSRVASYEQYF
CDR3nt: TGTGCCAGCAGTTTATCGAGGGTAGCGAGCTACGAGCAGTACTTC

v_gene: TRBV19
d_gene: TRBD1
len: 15
j_gene: TRBJ1-1
CDR3aa: CASSIEDRGLTEAFF
CDR3nt: TGTGCCAGTAGTATAGAAGACAGGGGGCTCACTGAAGCTTTCTTT

v_gene: TRBV9
d_gene: TRBD2
len: 16
j_gene: TRBJ2-1
CDR3aa: CASSRPGSGSNNEQFF
CDR3nt: TGTGCCAGCAGCCGCCCGGGAAGCGGGAGTAACAATGAGCAGTTCTTC

v_gene: TRBV4-2
d_gene: TRBD2
len: 17
j_gene: TRBJ2-1
CDR3aa: CASSQDVAGVRYNEQFF
CDR3nt: TGTGCCAGCAGCCAAGACGTAGCGGGAGTGAGATACAATGAGCAGTTCTTC

v_gene: TRBV19
d_gene: .
len: 14
j_gene: TRBJ2-6
CDR3aa: CASSSVAGANVLTF
CDR3nt: TGTGCCAGTAGTAGTGTAGCTGGGGCCAACGTCCTGACTTTC

v_gene: TRBV4-1
d_gene: TRBD1
len: 16
j_gene: TRBJ1-4
CDR3aa: CASSSRTGGGDEKLFF
CDR3nt: TGCGCCAGCAGCTCTCGAACAGGGGGCGGTGATGAAAAACTGTTTTTT

v_gene: TRBV18
d_gene: .
len: 12
j_gene: TRBJ2-3
CDR3aa: CASSSNAGTQYF
CDR3nt: TGTGCCAGCTCATCCAACGCGGGTACGCAGTATTTT

v_gene: TRBV29-1
d_gene: TRBD1
len: 15
j_gene: TRBJ1-5
CDR3aa: CSRRDRGRDNQPQHF
CDR3nt: TGCAGCCGCAGGGACAGGGGGCGCGACAATCAGCCCCAGCATTTT